The next 20 T cell receptor beta chains were all read from a single sample in a study of blood T cell repertoires in COVID-19. The method was immunoSEQ multiplex PCR; TCRdb's version includes in-frame clones alone and lacks a portion of them. Among under 200,000 clones listed, 87% were seen once. The sample consisted of peripheral blood. These receptor sequences come from a woman aged 60-75 years who had recovered from COVID-19.

This clone was recorded only once. This rearrangement joins TRBV5-1 to TRBJ2-3; D perhaps matches TRBD1 (6 bases). The CDR3 length is 15 residues. V gave up 4 bases and J gave up 0 bases, with 12 bases separating them. CDR1 and CDR2 (germline): SGHRS, YFSETQ. DNA for the CDR3: TGCGCCAGCAGCCCTCAGGGGCCTAGCACAGATACGCAGTATTTT. Its protein is CASSPQGPSTDTQYF.

This chain uses TRBV7-8 with TRBJ1-3; 8 positions match TRBD1. Per the germline V gene, CDR1 is SGHVS and CDR2 is FQNEAQ. Losses at the gene ends were 3 bases for V and 12 bases for J; bases not matched to a gene: 4. The length of the CDR3 is 12 residues. CDR3 in amino acids: CASSLDRVVIYF. The CDR3, as DNA: TGTGCCAGCAGCTTGGACAGGGTAGTCATATATTTT.

This chain uses TRBV27 with TRBJ1-1; 7 bases match TRBD1. The CDR3 has 14 amino acids. Unmatched junction bases numbered 6, after V lost 4 bases and J lost 4 bases. Germline CDR1 is MNHEY and CDR2 is SMNVEV (reference sequence). The chain's CDR3 is CASSSTGVGTEAFF. In DNA, the CDR3 is TGTGCCAGCAGTTCCACAGGGGTTGGCACTGAAGCTTTCTTT.

The V gene is TRBV4-1, the J gene TRBJ1-5, with D unresolved. This CDR3 has 16 residues. The V end lost 1 base, the J end lost 1 base, and 11 bases lay between the germline ends. Germline V gene lookup returns CDR1 MGHRA and CDR2 YSYEKL. The CDR3 coding sequence is TGCGCCAGCAGCCAAGTCGGTCGGTCGAGCAATCAGCCCCAGCATTTT. Protein product: CASSQVGRSSNQPQHF.

This rearrangement joins TRBV5-1 to TRBJ1-6; perhaps TRBD1 as D (6 bases). V lost 0 bases and J 10 bases, leaving 14 bases between the germline ends. CDR1 and CDR2 from the germline V gene are SGHRS and YFSETQ. CDR3 length: 15 residues. CDR3: CASSLEAGAQSPLHF. As DNA, the CDR3 is TGCGCCAGCAGCTTGGAAGCGGGGGCCCAGTCACCCCTCCACTTT.

CDR3 sequence (DNA): TGTGCCAGCAGACAGGGACTAGCGGGGGGCCCCAGCTCCTACAATGAGCAGTTCTTC. Translation gives CASRQGLAGGPSSYNEQFF. The chain links TRBV27 to TRBJ2-1, with 15 positions matching TRBD2. The length of the CDR3 is 19 residues. Germline CDR1 and CDR2: MNHEY and SMNVEV (reference sequence). V was pared by 6 bases and J by 0 bases, with 9 bases of the junction left unmatched.

The gene calls are TRBV5-1 and TRBJ1-6; D not resolved. Trimming left V 0 bases short and J 10 bases short, with 14 bases between. This CDR3 is built from 15 residues. Germline-derived CDR1 and CDR2 are SGHRS and YFSETQ. CDR3: CASSLANQVYSPLHF. CDR3 DNA: TGCGCCAGCAGCTTGGCTAACCAGGTATACTCACCCCTCCACTTT.

The CDR3 spells CATSESGTGNEKLFF. In DNA form, the CDR3 reads TGTGCCACCAGTGAGTCCGGGACAGGTAATGAAAAACTGTTTTTT. The V and J genes are TRBV24-1 and TRBJ1-4; 8 bases fit TRBD1. This CDR3 is built from 15 residues. The junction had 4 bases not matched to a gene; V was cut back by 4 bases and J by 4 bases. Germline V lookup: CDR1 KGHDR, CDR2 SFDVKD.

The chain uses TRBV19 and TRBJ2-3; weak D call: TRBD1 (6 bases). Germline assignment: CDR1 LNHDA and CDR2 SQIVND (reference sequence). This CDR3 region has 14 residues. V shed 7 bases and J shed 6 bases, with 17 bases lying between them. This chain's CDR3 is CASKPQGRGDTQYF. In DNA, the CDR3 is TGTGCCAGTAAACCCCAGGGGCGCGGGGATACGCAGTATTTT.

The V call is TRBV3-1 (or the pseudogene TRBV3-2), the J call TRBJ2-5, with 9 bases fitting TRBD2. This CDR3 is 14 amino acids long. The germline CDR1 and CDR2 sequences are LGHDT and YNNKEL (reference sequence). Trimming removed 1 base from V and 5 bases from J; junction bases left unmatched: 2. CDR3 residues: CASSQGLAGETQYF. CDR3 coding DNA: TGTGCCAGCAGCCAAGGCCTAGCGGGGGAGACCCAGTACTTC.

The chain employs TRBV9 and TRBJ2-3, with D possibly TRBD2 on 5 matching bases. Between the trimmed V and J ends, which lost 0 bases and 2 bases, there was a span of 19 bases. This CDR3 has 18 amino acids. In germline, CDR1 is SGDLS, CDR2 YYNGEE. The CDR3 DNA reads TGTGCCAGCAGCGTAGAGAGGGCAGGCTCCCTCCTCACAGATACGCAGTATTTT. It encodes CASSVERAGSLLTDTQYF.

The chain carries TRBV4-3 and TRBJ1-4; D unclear. CDR1 and CDR2 from the germline V gene are LGHNA and YSLEER. CDR3 length: 13 amino acids. V gave up 0 bases and J gave up 10 bases, with 9 bases separating them. In nucleotides, the CDR3 is TGCGCCAGCAGCCAAGATTCGGGTGGAAAACTGTTTTTT. Residues: CASSQDSGGKLFF.

The chain links TRBV18 to TRBJ1-1; tentative D call: TRBD1 (5 bases). Germline CDR1 KGHSH, CDR2 LQKENI. The CDR3 loop spans 15 amino acids. Trimming took off 3 bases at V and 1 base at J, with 12 bases between the two ends. The chain's CDR3 is CASSPGGSGNTEAFF. The DNA of the CDR3 is TGTGCCAGCTCACCGGGGGGGAGTGGGAACACTGAAGCTTTCTTT. The full variable domain, its missing parts supplied by reference TRBV18 and TRBJ1-1, is NAGVMQNPRHLVRRRGQEARLRCSPMKGHSHVYWYRQLPEEGLKFMVYLQKENIIDESGMPKERFSAEFPKEGPSILRIQQVVRGDSAAYFCASSPGGSGNTEAFFGQGTRLTVV.

The chain uses TRBV7-2 and TRBJ2-5; D gene unclear. The length of the CDR3 is 14 residues. From germline, CDR1 is SGHTA and CDR2 FQGNSA. Trimming shortened V by 0 bases and J by 4 bases, and 9 bases separated the two germline ends. This CDR3 reads CASSLAFQAETQYF. The CDR3 DNA is TGTGCCAGCAGCTTAGCCTTCCAAGCAGAGACCCAGTACTTC.

The chain recombines TRBV5-4 with TRBJ2-3; tentatively, D is TRBD1 (6 bases). Trimming took off 3 bases at V and 6 bases at J, with 17 bases between the two ends. The germline V gene has CDR1 SGHNT and CDR2 YYREEE (reference sequence). The CDR3 covers 15 residues. The CDR3 DNA follows: TGTGCCAGCAGCTCCCGACAGGAGACTTACGATACGCAGTATTTT. Amino acid sequence: CASSSRQETYDTQYF.

The chain is built from TRBV5-1 and TRBJ2-7; 8 nucleotides align to TRBD1. Germline CDR1 is SGHRS and CDR2 is YFSETQ. V lost 4 bases to trimming and J lost 2 bases; unmatched junction nucleotides: 5. This CDR3 is built from 14 residues. The CDR3 coding sequence is TGCGCCAGCAGCGTAGGACAGGGCACCTACGAGCAGTACTTC. This translates into CASSVGQGTYEQYF.

The chain joins TRBV5-1 to TRBJ2-5; D is possibly TRBD1 (6 bases). Germline CDR1 SGHRS, CDR2 YFSETQ. The CDR3 is made up of 13 amino acids. Trimming left V 4 bases short and J 5 bases short, with 12 bases between. CDR3 region: CASSRDIHETQYF. CDR3 DNA sequence: TGCGCCAGCAGCAGGGACATACACGAGACCCAGTACTTC.

The rearrangement uses TRBV28 and TRBJ2-7; TRBD1 matches 11 bases. In germline, CDR1 is MDHEN, CDR2 SYDVKM. CDR3 length: 15 amino acids. V lost 6 bases to trimming and J lost 7 bases; unmatched junction nucleotides: 11. CDR3 amino acids: CASRSTGTGGEEQYF. CDR3 DNA sequence: TGTGCCAGCAGGTCAACCGGGACAGGGGGAGAAGAGCAGTACTTC.

The J gene is TRBJ1-2, the V gene TRBV15; D gene unclear. Germline CDR1 reads LNHNV; CDR2 reads YYDKDF (reference sequence). The CDR3 extends over 15 amino acids. Trimming cost V 3 bases and J 0 bases, with 11 bases left between them. In DNA, the CDR3 is TGTGCCACCAGCAGGATGGTTACTGCTAACTATGGCTACACCTTC. Translated, it gives CATSRMVTANYGYTF.

The rearrangement uses TRBV28 and TRBJ2-1; the D gene is possibly TRBD1 (6 bases). Germline V lookup: CDR1 MDHEN, CDR2 SYDVKM. The CDR3 is 17 amino acids. Trimming shortened V by 3 bases and J by 3 bases, and 18 bases separated the two germline ends. In DNA form, the CDR3 reads TGTGCCAGCAGTTTCAGCAGGGGAAGTTCCCGCTACAATGAGCAGTTCTTC. It translates to CASSFSRGSSRYNEQFF.